The sequence of this T cell receptor (beta chain) was determined in a study of T-cell memory formation after mild COVID-19. The wider study: Across donors, TCR clusters were largely donor specific. The study, taken as a whole, reports: Pre-infection memory contained some responding clones, which suggested that cross-reactive memory had joined. Contracting CD4+ clones were located mainly in CM and EM, and CD8+ clones in EMRA.

With constant-segment primers, 5'RACE yielded cDNA libraries of TCR alpha and TCR beta that carried sample barcodes and UMIs. TCRdb passed the 5' RACE reads through MiXCR, listing each CDR3 protein once. This sample has about 430,000 distinct CDR3 sequences, with more than 20% found just once. CDR1 and CDR2 (germline): LGHNA, YSLEER. The CDR3 is 18 amino acids. The V and J ends lost 0 bases and 7 bases, in that order; junction bases with no gene match: 8. About this clonotype: Its specificity is not known.

Sequencing input: PBMCs or a T cell subset sorted from them (not recorded which). The gene calls are TRBV4-3 and TRBJ2-1; 14 nucleotides line up with TRBD2. The TCR originated in an adult woman who had mild COVID-19 (a few samples of this study predate the infection). Cell type and time point are not known. CDR3 nucleotide sequence: TGCGCCAGCAGCCAAGATCCTCCGGGACTAGCGGGAGAGAATGAGCAGTTCTTC. Its protein is CASSQDPPGLAGENEQFF.